One and the same sample provided the 9 T cell receptor beta chains below, sequenced in a study of control samples from healthy donors and cancer patients (dated by TCRdb to the early 2020s). To prepare the library, the immunoSEQ multiplex PCR assay was applied. TCRdb limited this immuneACCESS table to in-frame rearrangements with V and J called. A share of clones is missing; checked studies link under half to unresolved V genes, and the rest is unexplained. The sample table lists roughly 400,000 clones, approximately 90% of them with a count of one. The top ten clonotypes cover 5.5% to 8% of the sample. The material sequenced was PBMCs. The source is a man in his forties or fifties with head and neck cancer.

As for this clone: Other nucleotide sequences in the sample specify the same CDR3. The chain has TRBV27 and TRBJ1-1; D ambiguous. The V gene lost 4 bases and the J gene lost 1 base, with 7 bases spanning the gap. The germline V gene encodes CDR1 MNHEY and CDR2 SMNVEV (reference sequence). This CDR3 is built from 13 residues. CDR3 bases: TGTGCCAGCAGTTCCACACGGAACACTGAAGCTTTCTTT. Translation gives CASSSTRNTEAFF.

J is TRBJ1-1 and V is TRBV30; D unclear. The CDR3 is 15 amino acids. The V end lost 2 bases, the J end lost 1 base, and 14 bases lay between the germline ends. Per the germline V gene, CDR1 is GTSNPN and CDR2 is SVGIG (reference sequence). CDR3 in DNA: TGTGCCTGGAGTCCTCGGACCGGTGAGAACACTGAAGCTTTCTTT. It translates to CAWSPRTGENTEAFF.

This clone showed up many times. The chain combines TRBV3-1 (or the pseudogene TRBV3-2) with TRBJ2-3; 16 bases match TRBD2. J lost 3 bases, V lost 5 bases, and 8 bases had no gene match. This CDR3 has 18 amino acids. Germline V gene sequence: CDR1 LGHDT, CDR2 YNNKEL (reference sequence). CDR3 amino acids: CASSMAGLAGGPTDTQYF. The CDR3, as DNA: TGTGCCAGCAGCATGGCGGGACTAGCGGGAGGGCCGACAGATACGCAGTATTTT.

The chain carries TRBV4-2 and TRBJ2-6; no definite D call. This CDR3 has 15 amino acids. CDR1 LGHNA and CDR2 YNFKEQ come from the germline V gene. The V end was cut by 1 base, the J end by 2 bases, with 6 bases between. CDR3 in amino acids: CASSQGEAGANVLTF. CDR3 DNA sequence: TGTGCCAGCAGCCAAGGTGAAGCTGGGGCCAACGTCCTGACTTTC.

The chain uses TRBV6-2 or TRBV6-3 and TRBJ2-2; no firm D call. The germline gives CDR1 MNHEY, CDR2 SVGEGT. This CDR3 is 16 amino acids long. The V and J ends lost 1 base and 6 bases respectively, with 15 bases between them. The CDR3 DNA sequence: TGTGCCAGCAGTTACTTGTTACGCGGACCGGCCGGGGAGCTGTTTTTT. Translated: CASSYLLRGPAGELFF.

This chain uses TRBV20-1 with TRBJ2-1; 16 positions match TRBD2. The length of the CDR3 is 19 residues. V lost 3 bases to trimming and J lost 0 bases; unmatched junction nucleotides: 8. Germline V gene lookup returns CDR1 DFQATT and CDR2 SNEGSKA (reference sequence). The CDR3 DNA sequence: TGCAGTGCTAGTAAGCGGGGACTAGCGGGAGGGAGCTCCTACAATGAGCAGTTCTTC. Its protein product is CSASKRGLAGGSSYNEQFF.

The V gene is TRBV25-1, the J gene TRBJ1-6; D is unclear. The CDR3 extends over 18 amino acids. With 1 base removed from V and 4 bases from J, the gap between germline ends came to 17 bases. Germline V gene lookup returns CDR1 MGHDK and CDR2 SYGVNS. The CDR3 here is CASSESYLPSSYNSPLHF. In DNA, the CDR3 is TGTGCCAGCAGTGAATCTTATCTACCGAGTTCGTATAATTCACCCCTCCACTTT. The full variable domain, completed using reference TRBV25-1 and TRBJ1-6, is EADIYQTPRYLVIGTGKKITLECSQTMGHDKMYWYQQDPGMELHLIHYSYGVNSTEKGDLSSESTVSRIRTEHFPLTLESARPSHTSQYLCASSESYLPSSYNSPLHFGNGTRLTVT.

V gene TRBV6-6 combines with J gene TRBJ2-1; possible D gene TRBD1, 5 bases. Germline V gives CDR1 MNHNY, CDR2 SVGAGI (reference sequence). V was trimmed by 10 bases and J by 5 bases, leaving 21 bases between them. The CDR3 runs to 15 residues. The chain's CDR3 is CATLDSLFQNNEQFF. The CDR3 DNA follows: TGTGCCACACTCGACAGCCTCTTCCAAAACAATGAGCAGTTCTTC.

V gene TRBV3-1 (or the pseudogene TRBV3-2) combines with J gene TRBJ2-7; 9 nucleotides line up with TRBD2. The CDR3 spans 15 residues. Per the germline V gene, CDR1 is LGHDT and CDR2 is YNNKEL (reference sequence). V was pared by 1 base and J by 5 bases, with 6 bases of the junction left unmatched. The CDR3 region is CASSQVPAGGNEQYF. In DNA, the CDR3 is TGTGCCAGCAGCCAAGTCCCAGCGGGAGGCAACGAGCAGTACTTC.